The rows below give T cell receptor beta chains drawn from one sample of a study of T-cell reconstitution after alpha-beta-depleted transplantation in children. Via MiXCR, TCRdb re-called the PCR reads, giving one row per CDR3 protein. Here the sample spans 640,000 or so distinct CDR3 sequences, around a sixth being singletons. This material consisted of PBMCs from the stem cell graft donor, taken from the stem cell graft. The receptors here all came from a human donor who donated a stem cell graft to a child with acute myeloid leukemia. CDR3s leave out the opening cysteine and the closing phenylalanine or tryptophan. Each record gives: V gene, D gene, J gene, CDR3 protein. D genes are given only for firm matches.

TRBV27	.	TRBJ1-2	ASSPDPTVYGYT
TRBV7-2	.	TRBJ1-1	ASSLALAGWTEAF
TRBV14	TRBD1	TRBJ1-2	ASSQDLGRGRGANYGYT
TRBV4-3	TRBD1	TRBJ1-6	ASSRDRGNNSPLH
TRBV20-1	.	TRBJ1-4	SALLPFAGLTNEKLF
TRBV5-6	TRBD1	TRBJ2-3	ASSSATGQVFTDTQY
TRBV12-3/TRBV12-4	.	TRBJ1-1	ASSKTAMNTEAF
TRBV4-3	.	TRBJ1-1	ASSQFAGTSEAF
TRBV29-1	TRBD1	TRBJ2-3	SVFTGGSTDTQY
TRBV7-8	TRBD1	TRBJ1-2	ASSDRGLGGYT
TRBV29-1	TRBD1	TRBJ2-7	SVRTGDREQY
TRBV6-5	.	TRBJ1-5	ASSYSRGTSFGSNQPQH
TRBV5-6	.	TRBJ1-2	ASSFWTVPYGYT
TRBV5-1	.	TRBJ1-1	ASSFGTIRFDTEAF
TRBV4-1	.	TRBJ2-3	ASTQDPSRLVDTQY
TRBV12-3/TRBV12-4	.	TRBJ2-1	ASSLAIEQF
TRBV7-2	.	TRBJ2-3	ASSLAPWGPDTQY
TRBV5-1	TRBD2	TRBJ2-7	ASSTTAGTNSYEQY
TRBV4-3	TRBD1	TRBJ2-6	PSSQDTGTGFGANVLT
TRBV4-3	.	TRBJ1-2	ASSQEGSGMGLMGGYT
TRBV29-1	TRBD1	TRBJ2-7	SVPGQHSYEQY
TRBV12-3/TRBV12-4	.	TRBJ1-4	ASSLRIQDEKLF
TRBV6-1	TRBD1	TRBJ1-2	ASSPTGGDGYT
TRBV7-9	TRBD1	TRBJ2-7	ASSYSPGQGSYEQY
TRBV20-1	.	TRBJ1-5	SAGLFGNQPQH
TRBV7-2	.	TRBJ2-7	ASSLVQGNNYEQY
TRBV7-2	TRBD1	TRBJ2-3	ASSLSYRGEIATQY
TRBV20-1	.	TRBJ2-5	SETGQQETQY
TRBV27	.	TRBJ2-7	ASSLSLGNLNEQY
TRBV28	.	TRBJ2-3	ASSQFITDDTQY
TRBV12-3/TRBV12-4	.	TRBJ2-2	ASSSSGTNTGELF
TRBV25-1	.	TRBJ2-5	ASSDLGQY
TRBV20-1	.	TRBJ1-2	SARPAGDNYGYT
TRBV29-1	.	TRBJ2-5	SAWGHNGLETQY
TRBV5-1	TRBD2	TRBJ2-7	ASSSGGSNQDEQY
TRBV27	.	TRBJ1-5	ASSPRSDRLHYSNQPQH
TRBV10-3	TRBD1	TRBJ1-2	AISEGTGGYGYT
TRBV5-4	TRBD2	TRBJ2-4	ASNSRGGPGENIQY
TRBV20-1	TRBD2	TRBJ2-5	SASASGGPGETQY
TRBV20-1	TRBD1	TRBJ2-3	SAWTGYTDTQY
TRBV25-1	TRBD1	TRBJ2-2	ASSEQRTGRTGERF
TRBV20-1	.	TRBJ2-5	SARPRQIETQY
TRBV6-1	TRBD2	TRBJ2-2	ASSWGVLGGANTGELF
TRBV4-3	TRBD2	TRBJ2-1	ASSQDGLAGDNEQF
TRBV12-3/TRBV12-4	.	TRBJ1-4	ASSLTGEKLF
TRBV20-1	TRBD2	TRBJ2-2	SASRTSGGAFSGTGELF
TRBV7-8	.	TRBJ1-1	ASSLDPPKYTEAF
TRBV20-1	TRBD2	TRBJ2-1	CAGGGLAGSSSYNEQF
TRBV12-3/TRBV12-4	.	TRBJ1-5	ASSLHPTNQPQH
TRBV12-3/TRBV12-4	TRBD2	TRBJ2-1	ASSSSAGVGKNEQF
TRBV6-1	TRBD1	TRBJ2-1	ACSRQGASYNEQF
TRBV20-1	TRBD2	TRBJ2-3	SARPRGGDSTDTQY
TRBV20-1	.	TRBJ1-5	SAHWAGINQPQH
TRBV2	.	TRBJ1-2	ASSLPSDYGGYT
TRBV20-1	.	TRBJ1-5	SASLPMGGIQPQH
TRBV20-1	.	TRBJ1-6	SAPRWGGLDNSPLH
TRBV29-1	.	TRBJ2-1	SESLSLNNEQF